This section outlines one TCR beta chain sequence together with its context. In the source study's methods: For nucleated cells, counts were estimated from reference gene primer amplification. Generated by immunoSEQ multiplex PCR, the TCRdb table keeps only in-frame clones and is missing some. That table furnishes V, J and clone size, whereas the DNA furnished D and trimming. The data hold some 320,000 clones, with 89% observed a single time. The entry originates in a study of blood T cell repertoires in COVID-19. The CDR3 runs 16 residues. Germline V lookup: CDR1 SGHTA, CDR2 FQGTGA. The J segment lost 4 bases and the V segment lost 0 bases, leaving 3 bases of the junction unmatched.

Sequences were obtained from PBMCs or T cells enriched from blood (not recorded which). This clonotype was obtained from a man aged 55 to 69 who had recovered from COVID-19. V gene TRBV7-3 combines with J gene TRBJ2-3; TRBD2 aligns across 11 bases. The CDR3 reads CASSLTSGRVPDTQYF. For the CDR3, the DNA is TGTGCCAGCAGCTTAACTAGCGGGAGGGTCCCAGATACGCAGTATTTT.